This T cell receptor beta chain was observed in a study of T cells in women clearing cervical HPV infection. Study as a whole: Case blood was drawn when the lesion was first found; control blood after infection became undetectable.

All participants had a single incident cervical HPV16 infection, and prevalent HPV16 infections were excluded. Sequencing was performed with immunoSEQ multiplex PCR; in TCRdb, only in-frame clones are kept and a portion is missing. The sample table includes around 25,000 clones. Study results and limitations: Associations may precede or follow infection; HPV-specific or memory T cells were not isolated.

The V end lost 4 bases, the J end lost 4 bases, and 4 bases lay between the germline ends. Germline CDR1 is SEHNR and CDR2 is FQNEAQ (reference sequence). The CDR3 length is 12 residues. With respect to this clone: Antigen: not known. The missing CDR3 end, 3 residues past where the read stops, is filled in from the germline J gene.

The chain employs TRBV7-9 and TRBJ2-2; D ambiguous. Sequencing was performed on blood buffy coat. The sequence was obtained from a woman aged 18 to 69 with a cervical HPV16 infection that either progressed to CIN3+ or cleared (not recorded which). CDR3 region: CASSSGTGELFF. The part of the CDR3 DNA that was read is TGTGCCAGCAGCTCCGGCACCGGGGAG.